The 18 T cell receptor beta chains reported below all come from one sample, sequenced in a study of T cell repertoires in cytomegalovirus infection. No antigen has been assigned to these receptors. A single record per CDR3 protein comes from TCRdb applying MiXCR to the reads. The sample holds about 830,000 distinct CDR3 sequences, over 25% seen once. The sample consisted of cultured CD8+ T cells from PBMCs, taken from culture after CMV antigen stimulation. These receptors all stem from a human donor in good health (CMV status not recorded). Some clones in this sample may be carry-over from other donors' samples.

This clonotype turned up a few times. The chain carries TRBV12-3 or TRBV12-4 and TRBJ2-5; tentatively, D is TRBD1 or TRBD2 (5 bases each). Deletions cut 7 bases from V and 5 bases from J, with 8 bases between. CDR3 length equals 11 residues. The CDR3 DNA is TGTGCCAGCACCTGGGGGGAGACCCAGTACTTC. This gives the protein CASTWGETQYF.

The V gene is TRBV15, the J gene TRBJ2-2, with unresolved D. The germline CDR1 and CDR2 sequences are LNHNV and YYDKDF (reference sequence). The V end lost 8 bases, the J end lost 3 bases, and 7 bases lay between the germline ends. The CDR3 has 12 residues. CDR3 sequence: CATELDTGELFF. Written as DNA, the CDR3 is TGTGCCACCGAGCTCGACACCGGGGAGCTGTTTTTT. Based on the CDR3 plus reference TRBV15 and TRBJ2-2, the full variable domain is DAMVIQNPRYQVTQFGKPVTLSCSQTLNHNVMYWYQQKSSQAPKLLFHYYDKDFNNEADTPDNFQSRRPNTSFCFLDIRSPGLGDTAMYLCATELDTGELFFGEGSRLTVL.

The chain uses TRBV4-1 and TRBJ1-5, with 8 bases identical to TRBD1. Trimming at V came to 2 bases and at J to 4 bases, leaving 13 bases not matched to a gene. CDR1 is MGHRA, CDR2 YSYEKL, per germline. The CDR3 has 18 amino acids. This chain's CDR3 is CASSQYETGVSGNQPQHF. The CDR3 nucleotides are TGCGCCAGCAGCCAATATGAGACAGGGGTTAGTGGGAATCAGCCCCAGCATTTT.

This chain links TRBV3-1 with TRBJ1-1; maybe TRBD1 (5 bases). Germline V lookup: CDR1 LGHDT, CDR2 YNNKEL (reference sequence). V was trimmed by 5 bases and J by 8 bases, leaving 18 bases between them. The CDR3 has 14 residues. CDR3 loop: CASSSGRREVEAFF. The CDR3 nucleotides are TGTGCCAGCAGCTCAGGGAGGAGGGAGGTAGAAGCTTTCTTT.

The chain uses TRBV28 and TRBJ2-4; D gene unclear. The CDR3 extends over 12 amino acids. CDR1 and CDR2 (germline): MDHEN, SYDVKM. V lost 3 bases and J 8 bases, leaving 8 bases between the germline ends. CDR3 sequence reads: CASSFSRYIQYF. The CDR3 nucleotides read TGTGCCAGCAGTTTCAGTCGGTACATTCAGTACTTC.

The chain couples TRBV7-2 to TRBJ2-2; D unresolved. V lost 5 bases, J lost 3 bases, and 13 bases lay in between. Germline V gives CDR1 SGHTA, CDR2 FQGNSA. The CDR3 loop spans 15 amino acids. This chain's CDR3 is CASSPMLWDTGELFF. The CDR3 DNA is TGTGCCAGCAGCCCGATGCTTTGGGACACCGGGGAGCTGTTTTTT.

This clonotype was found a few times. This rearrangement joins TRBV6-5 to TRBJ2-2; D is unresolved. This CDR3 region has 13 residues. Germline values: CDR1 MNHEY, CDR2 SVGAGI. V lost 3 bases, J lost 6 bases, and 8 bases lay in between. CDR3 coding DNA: TGTGCCAGCAGTTATGTACGATCCGGGGAGCTGTTTTTT. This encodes CASSYVRSGELFF.

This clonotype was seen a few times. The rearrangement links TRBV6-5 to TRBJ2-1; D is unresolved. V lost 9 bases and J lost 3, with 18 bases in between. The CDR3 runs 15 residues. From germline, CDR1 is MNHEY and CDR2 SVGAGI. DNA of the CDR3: TGTGCCAGTTCTGCGGCGGACGGAAACTACAATGAGCAGTTCTTC. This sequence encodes CASSAADGNYNEQFF.

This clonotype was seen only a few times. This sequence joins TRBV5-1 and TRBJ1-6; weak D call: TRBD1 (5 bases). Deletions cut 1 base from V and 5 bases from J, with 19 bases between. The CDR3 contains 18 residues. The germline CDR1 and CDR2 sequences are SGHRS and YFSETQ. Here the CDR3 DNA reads TGCGCCAGCAGCTTGATGTTACTTGGGACCGCGAATAATTCACCCCTCCACTTT. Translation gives CASSLMLLGTANNSPLHF.

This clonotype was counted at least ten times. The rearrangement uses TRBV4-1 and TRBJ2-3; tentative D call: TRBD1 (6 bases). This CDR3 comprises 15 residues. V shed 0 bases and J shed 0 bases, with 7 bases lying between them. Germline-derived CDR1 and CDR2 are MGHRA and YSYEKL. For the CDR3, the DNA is TGCGCCAGCAGCCAAGAGGACAGTAGCACAGATACGCAGTATTTT. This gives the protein CASSQEDSSTDTQYF.

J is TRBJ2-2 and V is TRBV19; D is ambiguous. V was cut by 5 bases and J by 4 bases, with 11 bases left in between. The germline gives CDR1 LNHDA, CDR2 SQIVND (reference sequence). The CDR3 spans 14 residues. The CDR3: CASSSGTGTGELFF. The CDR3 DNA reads TGTGCCAGTAGTTCGGGCACGGGCACCGGGGAGCTGTTTTTT.

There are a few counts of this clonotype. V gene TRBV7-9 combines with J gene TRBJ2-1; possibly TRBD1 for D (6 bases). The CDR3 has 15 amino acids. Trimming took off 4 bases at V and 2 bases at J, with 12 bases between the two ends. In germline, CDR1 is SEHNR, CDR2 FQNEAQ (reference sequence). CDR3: CASSSRTEAYNEQFF. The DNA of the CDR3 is TGTGCCAGCAGCTCCCGGACAGAAGCCTACAATGAGCAGTTCTTC.

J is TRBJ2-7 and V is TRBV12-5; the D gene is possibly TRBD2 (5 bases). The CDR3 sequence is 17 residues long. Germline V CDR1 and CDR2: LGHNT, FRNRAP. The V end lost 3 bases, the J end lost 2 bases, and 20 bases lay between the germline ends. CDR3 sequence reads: CASGFSSDGETTYEQYF. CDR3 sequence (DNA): TGTGCTAGTGGTTTCTCGTCGGACGGGGAAACAACCTACGAGCAGTACTTC. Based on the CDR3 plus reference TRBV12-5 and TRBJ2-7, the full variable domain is DARVTQTPRHKVTEMGQEVTMRCQPILGHNTVFWYRQTMMQGLELLAYFRNRAPLDDSGMPKDRFSAEMPDATLATLKIQPSEPRDSAVYFCASGFSSDGETTYEQYFGPGTRLTVT.

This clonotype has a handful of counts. CDR3 bases: TGTGCCAGCAGCCCTGGGCGGGGCGCGCACAATGAGCAGTTCTTC. It specifies CASSPGRGAHNEQFF. The V call is TRBV7-6, the J call TRBJ2-1, with D possibly matching TRBD2 (6 bases). Trimming cost V 5 bases and J 5 bases, with 16 bases left between them. CDR1 is SGHVS and CDR2 is FNYEAQ in the germline V gene. This CDR3 has 15 residues. The variable domain in full, with the rest retrieved from reference TRBV7-6 and TRBJ2-1, is GAGVSQSPRYKVTKRGQDVALRCDPISGHVSLYWYRQALGQGPEFLTYFNYEAQQDKSGLPNDRFSAERPEGSISTLTIQRTEQRDSAMYRCASSPGRGAHNEQFFGPGTRLTVL.

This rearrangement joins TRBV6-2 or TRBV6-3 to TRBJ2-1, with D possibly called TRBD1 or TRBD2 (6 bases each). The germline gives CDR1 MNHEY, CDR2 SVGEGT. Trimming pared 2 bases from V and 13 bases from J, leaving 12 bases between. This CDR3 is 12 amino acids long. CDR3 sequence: CASSYPGEVQFF. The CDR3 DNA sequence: TGTGCCAGCAGTTACCCAGGGGAGGTACAGTTCTTC.

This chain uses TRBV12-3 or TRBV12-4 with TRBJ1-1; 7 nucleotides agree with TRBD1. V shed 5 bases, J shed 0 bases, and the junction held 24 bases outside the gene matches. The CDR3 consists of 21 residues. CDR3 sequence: CASSPPPGQGETTTMNTEAFF. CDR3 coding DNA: TGTGCCAGCAGTCCCCCCCCTGGGCAGGGGGAGACGACCACGATGAACACTGAAGCTTTCTTT.

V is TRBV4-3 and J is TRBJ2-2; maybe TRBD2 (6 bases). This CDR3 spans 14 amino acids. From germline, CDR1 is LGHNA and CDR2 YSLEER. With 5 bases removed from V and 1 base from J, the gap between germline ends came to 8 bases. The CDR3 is CASSMEGNTGELFF. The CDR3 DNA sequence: TGCGCCAGCAGCATGGAGGGGAACACCGGGGAGCTGTTTTTT.

The CDR3: CASSDRERSTDTQYF. Here the CDR3 DNA reads TGTGCCAGCAGCGACAGGGAGCGTAGCACAGATACGCAGTATTTT. The chain carries TRBV7-9 and TRBJ2-3; TRBD1 matches 7 bases. In germline, CDR1 is SEHNR, CDR2 FQNEAQ (reference sequence). This CDR3 has 15 amino acids. With 5 bases clipped from V and 0 bases from J, the junction kept 5 bases outside the gene matches.